Listed below are T cell receptor beta chains from one sample, sequenced in a study of cytomegalovirus exposure and HLA in healthy donors. Here immunoSEQ multiplex PCR was the method, and the copy in TCRdb shows in-frame clones only, minus some. Seen here are tens of thousands of clones, about four fifths observed once, and the top ten hold less than 9.5%. Sequencing was carried out using PBMCs. All receptors derive from a man younger than 45 in good health and CMV-seronegative. Each CDR3 is given with its conserved first and last residue. The order of the fields is J gene, clone size, D gene, V gene, CDR3 protein, CDR3 DNA. The D gene is left open where the match is weak. For some rows the clone size is stated as once, few or many, or as a class when expanded; others skip it.

TRBJ2-2 few NA TRBV4-3 CASSISGDSSSGELFF TGCGCCAGCAGCATCTCTGGAGACTCTTCGTCCGGGGAGCTGTTTTTT
TRBJ2-2 NA TRBD1 TRBV2 CASSDSGTGLAGELFF TGTGCCAGCAGTGACTCCGGGACAGGGCTCGCCGGGGAGCTGTTTTTT
TRBJ2-5 NA TRBD2 TRBV5-1 CASSLPSGGVQETQYF TGCGCCAGCAGCTTGCCTAGCGGAGGCGTTCAAGAGACCCAGTACTTC
TRBJ2-2 NA NA TRBV29-1 CSVEKTGPGELFF TGCAGCGTTGAAAAAACAGGGCCCGGGGAGCTGTTTTTT
TRBJ2-1 NA TRBD2 TRBV19 CASSELAGIAYNEQFF TGTGCCAGTAGTGAACTAGCGGGAATTGCTTACAATGAGCAGTTCTTC
TRBJ2-7 once NA TRBV27 CASSLLQGARGAGEQYF TGTGCCAGCAGTTTACTACAGGGGGCGCGGGGGGCGGGGGAGCAGTACTTC
TRBJ2-7 NA NA TRBV30 CAWADSYEQYF TGTGCCTGGGCTGACAGTTACGAGCAGTACTTC
TRBJ2-1 NA NA TRBV6-4 CASSPEADYNEQFF TGTGCCAGCAGCCCGGAAGCGGACTACAATGAGCAGTTCTTC
TRBJ1-3 once NA TRBV27 CASAWAGSSGNTIYF TGTGCCAGCGCCTGGGCGGGCAGCTCTGGAAACACCATATATTTT
TRBJ1-5 NA TRBD1 TRBV7-9 CASSPDRGGQPQHF TGTGCCAGCAGCCCAGACAGGGGGGGTCAGCCCCAGCATTTT
TRBJ2-7 NA NA TRBV30 CAWSQAGYEQYF TGTGCCTGGAGTCAAGCGGGCTACGAGCAGTACTTC
TRBJ1-5 NA NA TRBV5-1 CASSFRESNQPQHF TGCGCCAGCAGCTTCAGGGAAAGCAATCAGCCCCAGCATTTT